This T cell receptor beta chain is drawn from a study of vaccination effects on CD4 cells after COVID-19. As concerns this clone: Its antigen is unidentified.

Antigen-specific CD4+ T cell clonotypes were called by their expansion after viral peptide-pool culture in ViraFEST. Scientists isolated CD4+ T cells after an approximately ten-day culture period ended. This person caught SARS-CoV-2 sometime from March to December 2020, and PCR testing confirmed the infection. CDR1 is SGHRS and CDR2 is YFSETQ in the germline V gene. There are 17 residues in the CDR3. V lost 3 bases and J lost 2, with 17 bases in between. TCRdb's table, derived via immunoSEQ multiplex PCR, lists solely in-frame clones and lacks some. The sample holds under 65,000 clones, 76% seen once.

Source: CD4+ T cells from PBMCs cultured with HIV peptides, taken before COVID-19 vaccination. Subset reported: HIV-1 Nef peptide pool negative control/reference culture. This clonotype was obtained from a human donor who had a prior SARS-CoV-2 infection. This chain joins TRBV5-1 and TRBJ1-4; D is undetermined. CDR3 loop: CASSSTEFGQTNEKLFF. As DNA, the CDR3 is TGCGCCAGCAGCTCAACCGAGTTCGGGCAGACTAATGAAAAACTGTTTTTT.